A single sample is the source of the 27 T cell receptor beta chains below, sequenced in a study of blood T cell repertoires in COVID-19 (dated by TCRdb to 2018 to 2020). Library method: the immunoSEQ multiplex PCR assay. Held by TCRdb, this immuneACCESS table contains in-frame sequences only and omits some clones. Under half of the omission traces to an unresolved V gene where checked; the cause of the rest is unknown. Present in this sample are approximately 50,000 clones, approximately 90% of which were seen just once. Approximately 3.8% of the sample belongs to the ten largest clones. Sequencing was carried out using peripheral blood. The origin of the receptors is a man between 45 and 60 years old with acute or convalescent COVID-19.

The CDR3 sequence: CASSLSYRGNTEAFF. The CDR3 nucleotides are TGTGCCAGCAGCTTGTCCTACAGGGGGAACACTGAAGCTTTCTTT. The chain is built from TRBV5-4 and TRBJ1-1; 7 positions match TRBD1. CDR3 length equals 15 residues. J lost 1 base, V lost 1 base, and 4 bases had no gene match. Germline values: CDR1 SGHNT, CDR2 YYREEE (reference sequence).

Here the CDR3 reads CAWRGELITDTQYF. DNA of the CDR3: TGTGCCTGGAGGGGAGAACTAATCACAGATACGCAGTATTTT. V is TRBV30 and J is TRBJ2-3; possibly TRBD2 for D (5 bases). Trimming shortened V by 3 bases and J by 2 bases, and 12 bases separated the two germline ends. Germline V gives CDR1 GTSNPN, CDR2 SVGIG (reference sequence). CDR3 size: 14 residues.

The chain has TRBV18 and TRBJ2-2; a weak D match, TRBD1 (6 bases). Trimming took off 0 bases at V and 4 bases at J, with 18 bases between the two ends. Germline V gives CDR1 KGHSH, CDR2 LQKENI. The CDR3 extends over 18 amino acids. CDR3 protein: CASSPPNFRTGPTGELFF. CDR3 DNA: TGTGCCAGCTCACCACCGAATTTCAGAACAGGGCCCACCGGGGAGCTGTTTTTT.

CDR3 protein: CASSHSSASSYEQYF. CDR3 nucleotide sequence: TGTGCCAGCAGCCACTCTTCCGCGAGTTCCTACGAGCAGTACTTC. The V and J genes are TRBV14 and TRBJ2-7; the D is unclear. The CDR3 is made up of 15 amino acids. Looked up from germline, CDR1 is SGHDN and CDR2 is FVKESK. V shed 3 bases and J shed 1 base, with 13 bases lying between them.

The V gene is TRBV18, the J gene TRBJ1-5; 9 nucleotides match TRBD1. The trim removed 1 base at V and 1 base at J, leaving 8 bases unmatched. The CDR3 totals 18 residues. The V gene's germline CDR1 is KGHSH and CDR2 LQKENI. CDR3 nucleotide sequence: TGTGCCAGCTCACCACGGCCGGGACAGGGAGCAAGCAATCAGCCCCAGCATTTT. As protein: CASSPRPGQGASNQPQHF.

This clone has a single count. This chain uses TRBV9 with TRBJ1-2, with TRBD1 as a possible D gene (5 bases). With 0 bases removed from V and 8 bases from J, the gap between germline ends came to 17 bases. This CDR3 is 15 amino acids long. Germline loops: CDR1 SGDLS, CDR2 YYNGEE. CDR3 nucleotides: TGTGCCAGCAGCGTAGATCCTCGGTGGCAGGGAGGCTACACCTTC. Translation gives CASSVDPRWQGGYTF.

The V call is TRBV4-2, the J call TRBJ2-5; 9 nucleotides agree with TRBD2. Germline V CDR1 and CDR2: LGHNA, YNFKEQ. J gave up 2 bases and V 1 base, and 5 bases lay outside the gene matches. CDR3 length: 16 amino acids. The CDR3 DNA reads as TGTGCCAGCAGCCAAGTCGGCGGGAGGGGTCAAGAGACCCAGTACTTC. It encodes CASSQVGGRGQETQYF.

J is TRBJ2-7 and V is TRBV3-1 (or the pseudogene TRBV3-2), with D perhaps matching TRBD2 (7 bases). This CDR3 spans 15 amino acids. Germline CDR1 and CDR2: LGHDT and YNNKEL (reference sequence). Trimming stripped 1 base from V and 6 bases from J, with 16 bases between. As DNA, the CDR3 is TGTGCCAGCAGCCAAGGGGGGGCGGGAGTAGGCGAGCAGTACTTC. As protein: CASSQGGAGVGEQYF.

The chain uses TRBV30 and TRBJ1-2; 7 nucleotides agree with TRBD1. After removal of 3 bases from V and 4 bases from J, the junction contained 5 bases not matched to a gene. Germline V gene lookup returns CDR1 GTSNPN and CDR2 SVGIG (reference sequence). CDR3 size: 13 residues. CDR3 amino acids: CAWSRDSSYGYTF. DNA for the CDR3: TGTGCCTGGAGCCGGGACAGCTCCTATGGCTACACCTTC.

There are a few counts of this clone. This chain links TRBV7-2 with TRBJ1-2, with TRBD1 identical over 8 bases. The CDR3 totals 16 residues. V was clipped by 1 base and J by 3 bases; unmatched bases: 7. In germline, CDR1 is SGHTA, CDR2 FQGNSA. CDR3 sequence (DNA): TGTGCCAGCAGCTTAGTATCGGCAGGGGGCGACTATGGCTACACCTTC. This translates into CASSLVSAGGDYGYTF.

The chain uses TRBV6-5 and TRBJ1-4; 9 positions agree with TRBD1. V was clipped by 6 bases and J by 4 bases; unmatched bases: 6. Germline V gene lookup returns CDR1 MNHEY and CDR2 SVGAGI. The CDR3 extends over 15 amino acids. As DNA, the CDR3 is TGTGCCAGCAGACCGGGACAGGGCGATAATGAAAAACTGTTTTTT. Protein sequence: CASRPGQGDNEKLFF.

This clone was observed a few times. The chain combines TRBV6-1 with TRBJ1-3; D gene ambiguous. With 0 bases removed from V and 0 bases from J, the gap between germline ends came to 12 bases. The length of the CDR3 is 17 residues. CDR1 is MNHNS and CDR2 is SASEGT in the germline V gene. The CDR3, as DNA: TGTGCCAGCAGTGAAGCCCACGGAGGGAGCTCTGGAAACACCATATATTTT. Its protein is CASSEAHGGSSGNTIYF.

The chain couples TRBV6-1 to TRBJ2-2, with D hard to call. There are 13 residues in the CDR3. Germline-derived CDR1 and CDR2 are MNHNS and SASEGT. The V end was cut by 3 bases, the J end by 6 bases, with 8 bases between. The CDR3 sequence: CASSERWAGELFF. CDR3 DNA: TGTGCCAGCAGTGAGAGGTGGGCCGGGGAGCTGTTTTTT.

The chain combines TRBV27 with TRBJ2-3; D gene uncertain. In germline, CDR1 is MNHEY, CDR2 SMNVEV (reference sequence). V lost 11 bases and J lost 2, with 8 bases in between. The CDR3 contains 11 residues. The DNA for the CDR3 is TGTGCCCCCGGAGTCACAGATACGCAGTATTTT. Translated, it gives CAPGVTDTQYF.

V is TRBV3-1 (or the pseudogene TRBV3-2) and J is TRBJ1-1; 10 bases line up with TRBD1. CDR1 and CDR2 (germline): LGHDT, YNNKEL (reference sequence). The CDR3 length is 16 residues. Germline trimming cut 4 bases from V and 2 bases from J; bases unmatched to any gene: 7. CDR3 DNA sequence: TGTGCCAGCAGCCCCCGGGACAGGGGACGAAACACTGAAGCTTTCTTT. Protein: CASSPRDRGRNTEAFF.

This clone has just one count. Other DNA sequences in this sample translate to the same CDR3. The rearrangement links TRBV14 to TRBJ2-3; no clear D gene. V lost 1 base and J 4 bases, leaving 6 bases between the germline ends. The CDR3 runs to 13 residues. CDR1 is SGHDN, CDR2 FVKESK, per germline. CDR3 loop: CASSQVLSDTQYF. The CDR3 nucleotides read TGTGCCAGCAGCCAAGTTTTATCAGATACGCAGTATTTT.

The V gene is TRBV6-5, the J gene TRBJ2-7; the match to TRBD1 covers 7 bases. The trim removed 8 bases at V and 3 bases at J, leaving 10 bases unmatched. This CDR3 contains 14 residues. The germline V gene has CDR1 MNHEY and CDR2 SVGAGI. The CDR3 DNA reads as TGTGCCAGCCTTAACCGGGACAGTGACTACGAGCAGTACTTC. This sequence encodes CASLNRDSDYEQYF.

The J gene is TRBJ1-1, the V gene TRBV6-5; D call uncertain. This CDR3 is 14 amino acids long. Trimming pared 2 bases from V and 3 bases from J, leaving 10 bases between. Germline-derived CDR1 and CDR2 are MNHEY and SVGAGI. The CDR3, as DNA: TGTGCCAGCAGTTACCGCTCGGGAGACACTGAAGCTTTCTTT. It encodes CASSYRSGDTEAFF.

This chain uses TRBV19 with TRBJ2-7, with D unclear. Germline CDR1 reads LNHDA; CDR2 reads SQIVND (reference sequence). The CDR3 contains 13 residues. With 5 bases removed from V and 5 bases from J, the gap between germline ends came to 13 bases. CDR3 loop: CASSVGMRNEQYF. The CDR3 nucleotides are TGTGCCAGTAGTGTTGGCATGAGGAACGAGCAGTACTTC.

The V call is TRBV3-1 (or the pseudogene TRBV3-2), the J call TRBJ1-1; the D gene is possibly TRBD1 (5 bases). Trimming removed 3 bases from V and 11 bases from J, with 16 bases in between. The CDR3 totals 13 residues. CDR1 and CDR2 from the germline V gene are LGHDT and YNNKEL (reference sequence). The CDR3 reads CASSQTGLLYAFF. Here the CDR3 DNA reads TGTGCCAGCAGCCAGACGGGACTGCTATATGCTTTCTTT.

The V call is TRBV19, the J call TRBJ2-1; 7 positions agree with TRBD1. With 1 base clipped from V and 1 base from J, the junction kept 7 bases outside the gene matches. The CDR3 consists of 17 residues. Per germline, CDR1 LNHDA and CDR2 SQIVND (reference sequence). The CDR3 DNA reads as TGTGCCAGTAGTATAGTAAAGGGGGCTAAGTCCTACAATGAGCAGTTCTTC. Residues: CASSIVKGAKSYNEQFF.

The chain joins TRBV7-9 to TRBJ2-3; D is possibly TRBD2 (7 bases). Germline CDR1 SEHNR, CDR2 FQNEAQ (reference sequence). The CDR3 covers 17 residues. Trimming left V 1 base short and J 6 bases short, with 20 bases between. CDR3 DNA: TGTGCCAGCAGCTTAGAAGGGGGAGGGCCCTCTTTGGATACGCAGTATTTT. As protein: CASSLEGGGPSLDTQYF. The whole variable domain, filled in from reference TRBV7-9 and TRBJ2-3, reads DTGVSQNPRHKITKRGQNVTFRCDPISEHNRLYWYRQTLGQGPEFLTYFQNEAQLEKSRLLSDRFSAERPKGSFSTLEIQRTEQGDSAMYLCASSLEGGGPSLDTQYFGPGTRLTVL.

The chain recombines TRBV27 with TRBJ1-1; D remains unclear. The CDR3 has 13 amino acids. The V end was cut by 6 bases, the J end by 1 base, with 9 bases between. CDR1 and CDR2 (germline): MNHEY, SMNVEV (reference sequence). CDR3 nucleotides: TGTGCCAGCAGGCCCCAGTGGAACACTGAAGCTTTCTTT. Translation: CASRPQWNTEAFF.

This clone was seen once. The chain joins TRBV7-9 to TRBJ2-1; the D gene is possibly TRBD1 (5 bases). Germline CDR1 and CDR2: SEHNR and FQNEAQ (reference sequence). CDR3 size: 14 residues. Trimming stripped 3 bases from V and 2 bases from J, with 8 bases between. The DNA of the CDR3 is TGTGCCAGCAGCTTCGAGACAGCCTACAATGAGCAGTTCTTC. Translated: CASSFETAYNEQFF.

The rearrangement links TRBV6-5 to TRBJ1-5; D may be TRBD1 (5 bases). This CDR3 comprises 13 residues. V shed 3 bases and J shed 6 bases, with 9 bases lying between them. CDR1 is MNHEY, CDR2 SVGAGI, per germline. CDR3 region: CASSYRGGQPQHF. CDR3 coding DNA: TGTGCCAGCAGTTATAGGGGAGGTCAGCCCCAGCATTTT.

The rearrangement uses TRBV19 and TRBJ1-1, with a possible D match to TRBD1 (5 bases). Trimming pared 7 bases from V and 6 bases from J, leaving 9 bases between. Per germline, CDR1 LNHDA and CDR2 SQIVND (reference sequence). The CDR3 is 11 residues long. CDR3 sequence: CASIRGAEAFF. CDR3 coding DNA: TGTGCCAGTATAAGGGGCGCTGAAGCTTTCTTT.

This chain connects TRBV29-1 to TRBJ1-2; TRBD1 might be the D (5 bases). CDR3 length: 14 amino acids. Germline V lookup: CDR1 SQVTM, CDR2 ANQGSEA. V lost 2 bases and J lost 1, with 11 bases in between. CDR3 coding DNA: TGCAGCGTTGAATCGCAGGGTCTTAACTATGGCTACACCTTC. This gives the protein CSVESQGLNYGYTF.